The TCR beta chain described here comes from a study of molecular identifiers for immune sequencing clone quantification. Turning to the study itself: Replicates involved a five-way split of RNA from roughly 20,000 or 100,000 naive CD8 cells, with sequencing of four.

Naive CD8 T cell sorting was performed on the CD8+CD4-CCR7+CD45RA+ phenotype. The germline V gene encodes CDR1 MNHEY and CDR2 SVGEGT. CDR3 length: 14 residues. V lost 3 bases and J 4 bases, leaving 9 bases between the germline ends. The use of previously described methods and listed TCR primers produced the bulk TCR libraries. One entry per CDR3 protein results from TCRdb running MiXCR on the PCR reads. The sample has about 640,000 distinct CDR3 sequences; 20% are singletons. The sample comprised naive CD8+ T cells from blood, with Jurkat cell RNA spiked in. Sample subset: FACS-sorted CD8+CD4-CCR7+CD45RA+ naive T cells. The chain combines TRBV6-2 or TRBV6-3 with TRBJ2-2; D gene unclear. The sequence came from a human donor in good health. Some libraries in this study had Jurkat cell RNA spiked in. The CDR3 DNA sequence: TGTGCCAGCAGTTATTTCGATGGCACCGGGGAGCTGTTTTTT. Residues: CASSYFDGTGELFF.